The 22 T cell receptor beta chains in this list originate from one sample, sequenced in a study of blood T cell repertoires in COVID-19. Repertoires were generated with immunoSEQ multiplex PCR, while TCRdb's copy carries only in-frame clones and drops some. This table has about 47,000 clones, roughly four fifths appearing once. Input material: peripheral blood. The source is a man aged 60 to 69 with active COVID-19.

V is TRBV7-3 and J is TRBJ1-1; D is possibly TRBD1 (5 bases). This CDR3 comprises 14 residues. Germline V gives CDR1 SGHTA, CDR2 FQGTGA. V lost 2 bases, J lost 1 base, and 8 bases lay in between. The CDR3 DNA is TGTGCCAGCAGCTTAGGAAGGGGGAACACTGAAGCTTTCTTT. Amino acid sequence: CASSLGRGNTEAFF. Full variable domain (remainder filled in from reference TRBV7-3 and TRBJ1-1): GAGVSQTPSNKVTEKGKYVELRCDPISGHTALYWYRQSLGQGPEFLIYFQGTGAADDSGLPNDRFFAVRPEGSVSTLKIQRTERGDSAVYLCASSLGRGNTEAFFGQGTRLTVV.

This chain joins TRBV24-1 and TRBJ2-5; the match to TRBD2 covers 15 bases. The CDR3 extends over 17 amino acids. Germline loops: CDR1 KGHDR, CDR2 SFDVKD. V gave up 7 bases and J gave up 5 bases; unmatched junction bases: 10. CDR3 protein: CATSAGTSGRSGETQYF. The CDR3 DNA reads TGTGCCACCAGCGCCGGGACTAGCGGGAGGTCCGGGGAGACCCAGTACTTC.

The chain uses TRBV19 and TRBJ1-2; 9 bases map to TRBD1. V was clipped by 5 bases and J by 7 bases; unmatched bases: 14. The germline gives CDR1 LNHDA, CDR2 SQIVND (reference sequence). The CDR3 length is 16 residues. CDR3 sequence reads: CASSLLGTGKKGGYTF. DNA for the CDR3: TGTGCCAGTAGTCTTCTAGGGACAGGGAAGAAGGGTGGCTACACCTTC.

This chain links TRBV15 with TRBJ2-2, with D possibly matching TRBD1 (6 bases). The V end lost 4 bases, the J end lost 7 bases, and 16 bases lay between the germline ends. Germline V lookup: CDR1 LNHNV, CDR2 YYDKDF (reference sequence). CDR3 length: 15 residues. CDR3 in amino acids: CATSTQTGTHGELFF. The CDR3 DNA reads TGTGCCACCAGCACCCAGACCGGGACACACGGGGAGCTGTTTTTT. Full variable domain (missing parts from reference TRBV15 and TRBJ2-2): DAMVIQNPRYQVTQFGKPVTLSCSQTLNHNVMYWYQQKSSQAPKLLFHYYDKDFNNEADTPDNFQSRRPNTSFCFLDIRSPGLGDTAMYLCATSTQTGTHGELFFGEGSRLTVL.

This clone was counted once. The rearrangement uses TRBV28 and TRBJ2-2; a possible D gene is TRBD2 (6 bases). The CDR3 has 12 residues. Trimming removed 6 bases at V and 6 bases at J, with 8 bases between. CDR1 and CDR2 (germline): MDHEN, SYDVKM. CDR3 sequence: CASRTGAGELFF. The DNA for the CDR3 is TGTGCCAGCAGAACGGGGGCCGGGGAGCTGTTTTTT.

CDR3 bases: TGTGCCAGCAGCTTAGCCCAGCGGGGGGCCTCAAGCTCCTACAATGAGCAGTTCTTC. It encodes CASSLAQRGASSSYNEQFF. V gene TRBV7-9 combines with J gene TRBJ2-1; TRBD2 matches 9 bases. The germline CDR1 and CDR2 sequences are SEHNR and FQNEAQ (reference sequence). There are 19 residues in the CDR3. J was trimmed by 0 bases and V by 0 bases; bases with no gene match: 9. Full variable domain (rest looked up from reference TRBV7-9 and TRBJ2-1): DTGVSQNPRHKITKRGQNVTFRCDPISEHNRLYWYRQTLGQGPEFLTYFQNEAQLEKSRLLSDRFSAERPKGSFSTLEIQRTEQGDSAMYLCASSLAQRGASSSYNEQFFGPGTRLTVL.

J is TRBJ1-4 and V is TRBV30; no reliable D call. Trimming removed 0 bases from V and 1 base from J, with 3 bases in between. This CDR3 region has 13 residues. Germline V CDR1 and CDR2: GTSNPN, SVGIG (reference sequence). CDR3: CAWSVRTNEKLFF. DNA for the CDR3: TGTGCCTGGAGTGTCAGAACTAATGAAAAACTGTTTTTT.

This chain links TRBV7-9 with TRBJ2-3; 10 bases fit TRBD2. Germline CDR1 is SEHNR and CDR2 is FQNEAQ (reference sequence). The V and J ends lost 5 bases and 5 bases, in that order; junction bases with no gene match: 10. This CDR3 contains 16 residues. CDR3 in DNA: TGTGCCAGCAGCGATACCGGGACTAGCGATATAGATACGCAGTATTTT. This translates into CASSDTGTSDIDTQYF.

This chain uses TRBV3-1 (or the pseudogene TRBV3-2) with TRBJ1-1; D is possibly TRBD1 (6 bases). The V end lost 3 bases, the J end lost 6 bases, and 11 bases lay between the germline ends. Germline CDR1 is LGHDT and CDR2 is YNNKEL (reference sequence). The CDR3 sequence is 13 residues long. The CDR3: CASSQSRGAEAFF. The CDR3 DNA reads as TGTGCCAGCAGCCAGTCCAGGGGCGCTGAAGCTTTCTTT.

This clone has just a few counts. This rearrangement joins TRBV28 to TRBJ1-1, with 11 bases matching TRBD1. Looked up from germline, CDR1 is MDHEN and CDR2 is SYDVKM. The J segment lost 3 bases and the V segment lost 5 bases, leaving 14 bases of the junction unmatched. The length of the CDR3 is 18 residues. The CDR3 reads CASSLTYGTGGVDTEAFF. The CDR3 nucleotides are TGTGCCAGCAGTCTCACCTACGGGACAGGGGGAGTGGACACTGAAGCTTTCTTT.

The chain joins TRBV7-2 to TRBJ2-2; 10 positions match TRBD2. CDR3 size: 15 residues. With V trimmed by 3 bases and J by 7 bases, 5 bases remained unmatched. CDR1 is SGHTA and CDR2 is FQGNSA in the germline V gene. The CDR3 DNA reads as TGTGCCAGCAGCTTTCAGGCTAGCGGGAGCGGGGAGCTGTTTTTT. Translating gives CASSFQASGSGELFF.

The gene calls are TRBV2 and TRBJ1-2; 7 bases align to TRBD1. Germline trimming cut 6 bases from V and 9 bases from J; bases unmatched to any gene: 10. Germline-derived CDR1 and CDR2 are SNHLY and FYNNEI. CDR3 length: 13 amino acids. For the CDR3, the DNA is TGTGCCAGCAGACCGGGACAGCTAATGAGCTACACCTTC. This translates into CASRPGQLMSYTF.

This rearrangement joins TRBV5-1 to TRBJ1-2; TRBD1 is a possible D gene (5 bases). There are 15 residues in the CDR3. Germline lookup yields CDR1 SGHRS and CDR2 YFSETQ. V was clipped by 4 bases and J by 4 bases, with 17 bases between them. In DNA, the CDR3 is TGCGCCAGCAGCCTCCAATTGGTGGGGGGCTATGGCTACACCTTC. Translation gives CASSLQLVGGYGYTF.

The CDR3 nucleotides read TGTGCCAGCAACCACCAAAGGACAGGGCAAGGAAACACCATATATTTT. Translation gives CASNHQRTGQGNTIYF. This chain uses TRBV3-1 (or the pseudogene TRBV3-2) with TRBJ1-3, with 8 bases that match TRBD1. Germline V CDR1 and CDR2: LGHDT, YNNKEL (reference sequence). This CDR3 is built from 16 residues. V shed 7 bases, J shed 4 bases, and the junction held 12 bases outside the gene matches.

This clone has just a few counts. V usage is TRBV7-2 and J usage is TRBJ2-5, with D perhaps matching TRBD2 (5 bases). Germline CDR1 is SGHTA and CDR2 is FQGNSA. The CDR3 covers 15 residues. The V gene lost 3 bases and the J gene lost 0 bases, with 11 bases spanning the gap. The CDR3, as DNA: TGTGCCAGCAGCTTGTATTCGGACTACCAAGAGACCCAGTACTTC. Amino acid sequence: CASSLYSDYQETQYF.

CDR3 protein: CASSLARAGGGELFF. The CDR3 nucleotides are TGCGCCAGCAGCTTGGCCCGAGCGGGAGGCGGGGAGCTGTTTTTT. The chain employs TRBV5-1 and TRBJ2-2; 9 bases agree with TRBD2. V lost 0 bases to trimming and J lost 7 bases; unmatched junction nucleotides: 4. This CDR3 has 15 residues. CDR1 SGHRS and CDR2 YFSETQ come from the germline V gene.

V is TRBV27 and J is TRBJ1-5, with a weak D call TRBD1 (5 bases). The V and J ends lost 6 bases and 9 bases respectively, with 15 bases between them. CDR1 is MNHEY and CDR2 is SMNVEV in the germline V gene (reference sequence). The CDR3 extends over 13 amino acids. The CDR3 loop reads CASRLQGDLPQHF. CDR3 DNA: TGTGCCAGCAGACTTCAGGGTGACCTGCCCCAGCATTTT.

The V call is TRBV12-5, the J call TRBJ2-3; D perhaps matches TRBD1 (6 bases). Trimming took off 4 bases at V and 6 bases at J, with 11 bases between the two ends. The CDR3 runs to 13 residues. Germline CDR1 reads LGHNT; CDR2 reads FRNRAP. The DNA of the CDR3 is TGTGCTAGTGGTTCTCAAAGGGGGGATACGCAGTATTTT. Its protein product is CASGSQRGDTQYF. The full variable domain, rest sourced from reference TRBV12-5 and TRBJ2-3, is DARVTQTPRHKVTEMGQEVTMRCQPILGHNTVFWYRQTMMQGLELLAYFRNRAPLDDSGMPKDRFSAEMPDATLATLKIQPSEPRDSAVYFCASGSQRGDTQYFGPGTRLTVL.

This clone was recorded once. The chain couples TRBV7-3 to TRBJ2-1; the match to TRBD2 covers 13 bases. The trim removed 6 bases at V and 6 bases at J, leaving 2 bases unmatched. The germline gives CDR1 SGHTA, CDR2 FQGTGA. The CDR3 is made up of 14 amino acids. CDR3 nucleotide sequence: TGTGCCAGCAGGCGGACTAGCGGGAGCAATGAGCAGTTCTTC. Its translation is CASRRTSGSNEQFF.

This clone turned up a few times. The CDR3 here is CASSLRFGDSAKLFF. The DNA for the CDR3 is TGTGCCAGCAGTCTACGCTTTGGGGACTCGGCAAAACTGTTTTTT. The V call is TRBV28, the J call TRBJ1-4, with D possibly TRBD1 on 5 matching bases. Germline V gives CDR1 MDHEN, CDR2 SYDVKM. The CDR3 length is 15 residues. Trimming took 5 bases from V and 10 from J, leaving 20 bases between them.

The V and J genes are TRBV10-2 and TRBJ2-3; 11 positions agree with TRBD2. V gave up 10 bases and J gave up 3 bases; unmatched junction bases: 6. The germline V gene encodes CDR1 WSHSY and CDR2 SAAADI. The CDR3 extends over 14 amino acids. This CDR3 reads CAIRLAGSTDTQYF. CDR3 DNA: TGCGCCATCCGACTAGCGGGGAGTACAGATACGCAGTATTTT.

The gene calls are TRBV9 and TRBJ2-2; 8 bases match TRBD2. CDR1 and CDR2 from the germline V gene are SGDLS and YYNGEE. The V segment lost 4 bases and the J segment 5 bases; nucleotides outside the gene matches: 4. The CDR3 is 14 amino acids. The DNA of the CDR3 is TGTGCCAGCAGCTTGCGACTAGCGACCGGGGAGCTGTTTTTT. As protein: CASSLRLATGELFF.